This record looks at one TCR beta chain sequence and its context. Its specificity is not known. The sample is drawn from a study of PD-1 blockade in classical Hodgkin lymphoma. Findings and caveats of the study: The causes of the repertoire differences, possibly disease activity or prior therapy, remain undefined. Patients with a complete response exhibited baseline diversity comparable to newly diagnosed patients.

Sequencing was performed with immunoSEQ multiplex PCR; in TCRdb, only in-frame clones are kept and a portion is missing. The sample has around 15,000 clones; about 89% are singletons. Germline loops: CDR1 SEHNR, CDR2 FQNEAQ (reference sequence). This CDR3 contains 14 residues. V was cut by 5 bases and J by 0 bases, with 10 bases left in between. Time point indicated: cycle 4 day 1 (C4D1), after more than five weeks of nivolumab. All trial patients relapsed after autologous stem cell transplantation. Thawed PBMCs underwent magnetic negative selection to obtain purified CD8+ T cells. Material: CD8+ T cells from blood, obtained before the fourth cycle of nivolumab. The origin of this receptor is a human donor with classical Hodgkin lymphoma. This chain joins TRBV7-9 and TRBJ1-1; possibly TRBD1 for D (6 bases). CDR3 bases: TGTGCCAGCAGCACCCAGGGGTTGAACACTGAAGCTTTCTTT. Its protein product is CASSTQGLNTEAFF.